The 14 T cell receptor beta chains presented below share a single source sample, sequenced in a study of blood T cell repertoires in COVID-19. The repertoire was sequenced with immunoSEQ multiplex PCR; TCRdb's copy has only in-frame clones and lacks some. The sample carries under 95,000 clones, 75% to 90% recorded once. What was sequenced was peripheral blood. These receptors came from a woman of 80 years or more with acute or convalescent COVID-19.

The rearrangement joins TRBV11-3 to TRBJ1-1, with 9 bases that match TRBD1. V trimming: 3 bases; J trimming: 6 bases; junction bases outside the gene matches: 8. The CDR3 has 15 residues. The germline V gene has CDR1 SGHNT and CDR2 YENEEA. CDR3 sequence reads: CASSFTGQGGSEAFF. CDR3 nucleotides: TGTGCCAGCAGCTTCACGGGACAGGGAGGCTCTGAAGCTTTCTTT.

The chain employs TRBV24-1 and TRBJ2-1; TRBD2 matches 8 bases. CDR1 KGHDR and CDR2 SFDVKD come from the germline V gene. V lost 4 bases to trimming and J lost 4 bases; unmatched junction nucleotides: 5. The CDR3 has 15 residues. For the CDR3, the DNA is TGTGCCACCAGTGACCAGCGGGGGATGTACAATGAGCAGTTCTTC. It specifies CATSDQRGMYNEQFF.

This chain connects TRBV12-3 or TRBV12-4 to TRBJ1-2, with a possible D match to TRBD1 (5 bases). Trimming left V 6 bases short and J 7 bases short, with 12 bases between. This CDR3 is built from 12 residues. The DNA of the CDR3 is TGTGCCAGCAGCCTCAGGGCTTCTGGCTACACCTTC. Translation: CASSLRASGYTF.

The chain has TRBV5-1 and TRBJ1-6, with a tentative D call TRBD1 (5 bases). Trimming took off 7 bases at V and 7 bases at J, with 12 bases between the two ends. The CDR3 totals 13 residues. Germline assignment: CDR1 SGHRS and CDR2 YFSETQ. For the CDR3, the DNA is TGCGCCAGCCAGGGTGCCCAAAATTCACCCCTCCACTTT. Encoded protein: CASQGAQNSPLHF. The whole variable domain, filled in from reference TRBV5-1 and TRBJ1-6, reads KAGVTQTPRYLIKTRGQQVTLSCSPISGHRSVSWYQQTPGQGLQFLFEYFSETQRNKGNFPGRFSGRQFSNSRSEMNVSTLELGDSALYLCASQGAQNSPLHFGNGTRLTVT.

This clone was recorded a few times. V gene TRBV15 combines with J gene TRBJ2-7; 8 bases are shared with TRBD2. Germline values: CDR1 LNHNV, CDR2 YYDKDF (reference sequence). The CDR3 has 14 residues. Trimming took 1 base from V and 2 from J; bases not matched to a gene: 1. The CDR3: CATSRAGGPYEQYF. DNA of the CDR3: TGTGCCACCAGCAGAGCGGGGGGGCCCTACGAGCAGTACTTC.

The rearrangement links TRBV2 to TRBJ2-1; TRBD1 matches 7 bases. J lost 2 bases, V lost 3 bases, and 1 base had no gene match. Germline CDR1 and CDR2: SNHLY and FYNNEI. The CDR3 runs to 14 residues. CDR3 DNA: TGTGCCAGCAGTGAGACAGGGCCCTACAATGAGCAGTTCTTC. This gives the protein CASSETGPYNEQFF. Variable domain in full (rest from reference TRBV2 and TRBJ2-1): EPEVTQTPSHQVTQMGQEVILRCVPISNHLYFYWYRQILGQKVEFLVSFYNNEISEKSEIFDDQFSVERPDGSNFTLKIRSTKLEDSAMYFCASSETGPYNEQFFGPGTRLTVL.

This clone was recorded only once. The chain links TRBV9 to TRBJ2-1; weak D call: TRBD2 (5 bases). The CDR3 extends over 15 amino acids. CDR1 SGDLS and CDR2 YYNGEE come from the germline V gene. V lost 4 bases and J 12 bases, leaving 23 bases between the germline ends. CDR3 region: CASSPRAGSSGGQFF. The DNA for the CDR3 is TGTGCCAGCAGCCCACGGGCCGGGTCTTCCGGAGGGCAGTTCTTC. The variable domain in full, completed from reference TRBV9 and TRBJ2-1, reads DSGVTQTPKHLITATGQRVTLRCSPRSGDLSVYWYQQSLDQGLQFLIQYYNGEERAKGNILERFSAQQFPDLHSELNLSSLELGDSALYFCASSPRAGSSGGQFFGPGTRLTVL.

The chain carries TRBV5-4 and TRBJ1-4; 7 bases align to TRBD1. The CDR3 is 15 residues long. Trimming removed 4 bases from V and 5 bases from J; junction bases left unmatched: 8. Germline V gives CDR1 SGHNT, CDR2 YYREEE (reference sequence). The CDR3 here is CASSAKGGWNEKLFF. In DNA, the CDR3 is TGTGCCAGCAGCGCAAAAGGGGGCTGGAATGAAAAACTGTTTTTT. The complete variable domain, with remaining parts taken from reference TRBV5-4 and TRBJ1-4, reads ETGVTQSPTHLIKTRGQQVTLRCSSQSGHNTVSWYQQALGQGPQFIFQYYREEENGRGNFPPRFSGLQFPNYSSELNVNALELDDSALYLCASSAKGGWNEKLFFGSGTQLSVL.

This clone was observed once. This rearrangement joins TRBV24-1 to TRBJ2-3; D remains unclear. The V and J ends lost 3 bases and 5 bases respectively, with 8 bases between them. CDR3 length equals 13 residues. Germline CDR1 is KGHDR and CDR2 is SFDVKD. The CDR3 nucleotides read TGTGCCACCAGTGATGAGGTCGTAGATACGCAGTATTTT. Encoded protein: CATSDEVVDTQYF.

The DNA for the CDR3 is TGTGCCAGCAACAAAGGGACAGGGAACGACGAGCAGTACTTC. Protein: CASNKGTGNDEQYF. The rearrangement links TRBV6-5 to TRBJ2-7; TRBD1 agrees at 9 bases. The CDR3 loop spans 14 amino acids. CDR1 is MNHEY and CDR2 is SVGAGI in the germline V gene. The V gene end was trimmed by 7 bases and the J gene end by 5 bases; junction bases not matched to a gene: 9.

The chain couples TRBV11-2 to TRBJ1-6, with D tentatively TRBD1 (6 bases). The germline V gene has CDR1 SGHAT and CDR2 FQNNGV. Trimming shortened V by 5 bases and J by 14 bases, and 19 bases separated the two germline ends. CDR3 length: 14 residues. CDR3 sequence reads: CASSPGGQQDALHF. The CDR3 DNA sequence: TGTGCCAGCAGCCCTGGAGGACAGCAGGACGCCCTCCACTTT.

The chain links TRBV5-1 to TRBJ1-1; D remains ambiguous. Per the germline V gene, CDR1 is SGHRS and CDR2 is YFSETQ. V lost 7 bases to trimming and J lost 4 bases, with 17 bases between them. This CDR3 region has 14 residues. CDR3 nucleotide sequence: TGCGCCAGCTCCCGGCCCTCTACGGGCACTGAAGCTTTCTTT. Its translation: CASSRPSTGTEAFF.

This clone was recorded only once. The chain has TRBV6-5 and TRBJ2-7; the match to TRBD2 covers 8 bases. Trimming removed 4 bases from V and 1 base from J; junction bases left unmatched: 9. The germline gives CDR1 MNHEY, CDR2 SVGAGI. This CDR3 has 16 residues. The DNA of the CDR3 is TGTGCCAGCAGTTCCTACCGGAGCGGGGGATCCTACGAGCAGTACTTC. Protein: CASSSYRSGGSYEQYF.

The chain links TRBV2 to TRBJ2-1, with 7 bases matching TRBD2. The V gene's germline CDR1 is SNHLY and CDR2 FYNNEI. Trimming removed 6 bases from V and 3 bases from J; junction bases left unmatched: 5. The CDR3 runs 14 residues. In DNA, the CDR3 is TGTGCCAGCAGGAAAGCGGGGATCTACAATGAGCAGTTCTTC. Its translation: CASRKAGIYNEQFF.